This TCR beta chain was profiled in a study of chemoradiotherapy in HPV16-positive cancers. Whole-study context: Functional T-cell assays on two HPV16-positive patients' cells defined candidate HPV-specific clones and common TCR motifs.

On this clone: Its antigen is not known.

The V end lost 4 bases, the J end lost 4 bases, and 20 bases lay between the germline ends. Germline-derived CDR1 and CDR2 are LNHDA and SQIVND (reference sequence). The CDR3 has 16 residues. Repeated repertoire sampling spanned the course of chemoradiotherapy. Study-level points and caveats: Candidate HPV-specific clones and E7-related TCR motifs grew in tumor during treatment. HPV-responsive T-cell expansion during chemoradiotherapy was linked to improved recurrence-free survival in HPV16-positive patients.

Repertoires were generated with immunoSEQ multiplex PCR, while TCRdb's copy carries only in-frame clones and drops some. The sample includes 9,500 to 15,000 clones, around 89% seen only once; the top ten take around 2.9%. This specimen was acquired from a patient who underwent chemoradiotherapy. The chain uses TRBV19 and TRBJ2-7; possible D gene TRBD1, 6 bases. The clonotype was recovered from a human donor with HPV-associated anogenital cancer. In nucleotides, the CDR3 is TGTGCCAGTAGTAAGGACACAGGGCCTGGGGCGTACGAGCAGTACTTC. Protein product: CASSKDTGPGAYEQYF.